The clone carrying this T cell receptor beta chain was seen only a few times. CDR1 DFQATT and CDR2 SNEGSKA come from the germline V gene (reference sequence). This CDR3 has 18 amino acids. The V gene end was trimmed by 0 bases and the J gene end by 5 bases; junction bases not matched to a gene: 16. Unique molecular identifiers were incorporated during preparation of the TCRbeta library. MiXCR, run by TCRdb on the PCR reads, gives a single entry per CDR3 protein. This sample has some 500,000 distinct CDR3 sequences, with around a third found just once. This specimen belongs to a study of T-cell reconstitution after alpha-beta-depleted transplantation in children.

The sequence came from a human donor who donated a stem cell graft to a child with aplastic anemia. This chain uses TRBV20-1 with TRBJ2-7; TRBD2 agrees at 10 bases. Sequenced here: PBMCs from the stem cell graft donor, sampled from the stem cell graft. DNA of the CDR3: TGCAGTGCTAGAGACGGGCTAGCGGGAGCCACAAATTTGGACGAGCAGTACTTC. The encoded protein is CSARDGLAGATNLDEQYF.